This T cell receptor (beta chain) is drawn from a study of blood T cell repertoires in COVID-19 (dated by TCRdb to about 2020). About the study as a whole: The collaborator samples originated in the United States, Italy and Spain and spanned the acute and convalescent phases of COVID-19. The material from the prospective study consisted of cDNA or gDNA derived from T cells, B-cell-depleted T cells, or PBMCs. Subjects who had been exposed to COVID-19, were actively infected with it, or had recovered from it provided the deeply sampled blood TCRbeta repertoires that made up the dataset. A freely available public database, intended as a resource for researchers studying the immune response to SARS-CoV-2, is where the repertoires were released. Samples were obtained from the ongoing ImmuneRACE study (first 160 participants) and from some 1,200 subjects provided by 6 global collaborators. Nearly every sample came with metadata listing a de-identified subject ID, COVID-19 status, age in years and sex. HLA class I and class II types, where available, came from metadata supplied by the sample provider rather than from assay-based typing.

The full study reports these points: Clinical and demographic metadata were provided uncurated, with the amount varying by source and participant.

Collaborating institutions collected whole blood in K2EDTA tubes following their own protocols. For TCRbeta analysis, collaborators shipped samples in one of three forms: frozen whole blood, isolated PBMCs, or DNA extracted from either of those sample types. The immunoSEQ Assay, a bias-controlled multiplex PCR, was used to amplify TCRbeta CDR3 regions from genomic DNA. In the authors' own workflow: The number of nucleated cells in each sample was estimated by amplification of reference gene primers within the assay. To quantify the absolute abundance of each unique TCRbeta CDR3 rearrangement, sequence reads were collapsed and filtered. Productive Simpson clonality was computed per sample as the square root of Simpson's diversity index over productive rearrangements. In its TCRdb copy, this immuneACCESS table keeps in-frame sequences only and misses some clones. Where compared with another copy, unresolved V genes explain less than half of these, and the others have no known cause. V, J and clone size are taken as reported in that table, and D and trimming were inferred from the DNA itself. The sample includes hundreds of thousands of clones, with just over 85% observed a single time. The ten largest clones capture around 6.5% of the sample.

Ends trimmed: V by 3 bases, J by 0 bases; bases unmatched to a gene: 5. The CDR3 measures 19 amino acids from cysteine to phenylalanine. The sequence is cut down to CDR3 DNA, 57 bases in frame from base 1. The germline V gene gives CDR1 as SGHRS and CDR2 as YFSETQ. Note on this clone: Its antigen is still unknown. No qualities accompany the bases; no much larger clone lies one base away.

Here the chain combines TRBV5-1 and TRBJ2-6, with TRBD2 matching 14 junction bases. This receptor was obtained from a man older than 75 with acute or convalescent COVID-19. The source material was peripheral blood. The sequenced DNA: TGCGCCAGCAGCTCCGGACTAGCGGGAGGTAGCTCTGGGGCCAACGTCCTGACTTTC. The resulting protein is CASSSGLAGGSSGANVLTF.